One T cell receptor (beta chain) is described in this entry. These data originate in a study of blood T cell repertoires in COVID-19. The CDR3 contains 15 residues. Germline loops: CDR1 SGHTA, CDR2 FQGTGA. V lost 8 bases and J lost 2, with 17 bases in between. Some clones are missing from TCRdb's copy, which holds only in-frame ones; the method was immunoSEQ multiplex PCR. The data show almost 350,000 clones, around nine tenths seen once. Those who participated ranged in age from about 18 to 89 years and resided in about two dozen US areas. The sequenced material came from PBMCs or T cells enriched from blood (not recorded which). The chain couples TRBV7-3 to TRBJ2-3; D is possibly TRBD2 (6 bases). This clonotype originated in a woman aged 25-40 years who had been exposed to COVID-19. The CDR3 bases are TGTGCCAGCGGTAGCGGCAGCCTACCCACAGATACGCAGTATTTT. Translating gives CASGSGSLPTDTQYF.